The rows below give T cell receptor beta chains drawn from one sample of a study of early T cells in non-severe SARS-CoV-2 infection. Via MiXCR, TCRdb re-called the 5' RACE reads, giving one row per CDR3 protein. The data hold about 71,000 distinct CDR3 sequences, with roughly 15% observed a single time. Source material: whole blood. These receptors came from an adult who was a healthcare worker with PCR-confirmed SARS-CoV-2 infection or an uninfected control (not recorded which). Both conserved end residues are part of each CDR3. The D gene is left open where the match is weak. Not every row has a clone size; where given, it reads once, few, many or a size class.

DNA: TGTGCCAACAGCTTAGATGGTAGAGGGGTGAATGAGCAGTTCTTC
CDR3: CANSLDGRGVNEQFF
J: TRBJ2-1
V: TRBV7-2
size: .
length: 15
D: .

DNA: TGCGCCAGCAGCTTCCTCCCTCGGAACACCGGGGAGCTGTTTTTT
CDR3: CASSFLPRNTGELFF
J: TRBJ2-2
V: TRBV5-1
size: .
length: 15
D: .

DNA: TGTGCCAGCAGGACAAGGGACGAGGAAGCTTTCTTT
CDR3: CASRTRDEEAFF
J: TRBJ1-1
V: TRBV12-3/TRBV12-4
size: few
length: 12
D: .

DNA: TGTGCCAGCAGTTGGAGCGGGGATACGCAGTATTTT
CDR3: CASSWSGDTQYF
J: TRBJ2-3
V: TRBV25-1
size: .
length: 12
D: .

DNA: TGCGCCAGCAGCCCAAAGGGGGCCCACGAGCAGTACTTC
CDR3: CASSPKGAHEQYF
J: TRBJ2-7
V: TRBV5-1
size: .
length: 13
D: TRBD1

DNA: TGTGCCTGGACCTTTGGGGAGGGGACGAACACTGAAGCTTTCTTT
CDR3: CAWTFGEGTNTEAFF
J: TRBJ1-1
V: TRBV30
size: many
length: 15
D: .

DNA: TGTGCCAGCAGCTTGTCGGCCAATAATTCACCCCTCCACTTT
CDR3: CASSLSANNSPLHF
J: TRBJ1-6
V: TRBV5-4
size: few
length: 14
D: .

DNA: TGCAGCGTTGGTCTACAGAAGTCGACTAACTATGGCTACACCTTC
CDR3: CSVGLQKSTNYGYTF
J: TRBJ1-2
V: TRBV29-1
size: few
length: 15
D: .

DNA: TGCAGTGCTAGAGCCACCCCCTACGAGCAGTACTTC
CDR3: CSARATPYEQYF
J: TRBJ2-7
V: TRBV20-1
size: many
length: 12
D: .

DNA: TGTGCCAGCAGCCCCCACGGGGCAACTAATGAAAAACTGTTTTTT
CDR3: CASSPHGATNEKLFF
J: TRBJ1-4
V: TRBV7-6
size: many
length: 15
D: .

DNA: TGTGCCAGCAGTTGGGGGACAGGGCAAGTCGAGCAGTACTTC
CDR3: CASSWGTGQVEQYF
J: TRBJ2-7
V: TRBV28
size: few
length: 14
D: TRBD1

DNA: TGTGCCAGCAGTTCACAGGCTTATACGCAGTATTTT
CDR3: CASSSQAYTQYF
J: TRBJ2-3
V: TRBV12-3/TRBV12-4
size: few
length: 12
D: .

DNA: TGTGCCAGCAGCTTAAAGACGGGTCCCGATACGCAGTATTTT
CDR3: CASSLKTGPDTQYF
J: TRBJ2-3
V: TRBV7-3
size: many
length: 14
D: .

DNA: TGTGCCAGCAGCATCGGGACAGGGTTCGGGGGCAATGAGCAGTTCTTC
CDR3: CASSIGTGFGGNEQFF
J: TRBJ2-1
V: TRBV11-2
size: many
length: 16
D: TRBD1

DNA: TGTGCCATCAGTGGCGGGGCAGGGGGCGAAGATGAGCAGTTCTTC
CDR3: CAISGGAGGEDEQFF
J: TRBJ2-1
V: TRBV10-3
size: .
length: 15
D: TRBD1

DNA: TGCAGTGCTAGTTCAGGGACTAACTATGGCTACACCTTC
CDR3: CSASSGTNYGYTF
J: TRBJ1-2
V: TRBV20-1
size: few
length: 13
D: .

DNA: TGTGCCATCAAGGCCCTAGCGAGCACAGATACGCAGTATTTT
CDR3: CAIKALASTDTQYF
J: TRBJ2-3
V: TRBV10-3
size: .
length: 14
D: .

DNA: TGCAGTGCTAGCTTGGCGGGGGGGAATTGGCTTACGCAGTATTTT
CDR3: CSASLAGGNWLTQYF
J: TRBJ2-3
V: TRBV20-1
size: few
length: 15
D: TRBD2

DNA: TGTGCCAGCAGCGCAACAGGGGTAACTGAAGCTTTCTTT
CDR3: CASSATGVTEAFF
J: TRBJ1-1
V: TRBV7-3
size: few
length: 13
D: TRBD1

DNA: TGTGCCAGCAGCCCGGAGCTAAGCTATGGCTACACCTTC
CDR3: CASSPELSYGYTF
J: TRBJ1-2
V: TRBV5-4
size: .
length: 13
D: .

DNA: TGTGCCAGCAGGCTTAAGGGCCAGGGATTCGAGACCCAGTACTTC
CDR3: CASRLKGQGFETQYF
J: TRBJ2-5
V: TRBV28
size: .
length: 15
D: .

DNA: TGTGCCAGCAGCCGACTCCTAGTACCAACAGGGGGCGAAGGCTACACCTTC
CDR3: CASSRLLVPTGGEGYTF
J: TRBJ1-2
V: TRBV11-2
size: .
length: 17
D: TRBD1

DNA: TGTGCCAGCAGCTTAGACGGGACAGGGGTCGAGCAGTACTTC
CDR3: CASSLDGTGVEQYF
J: TRBJ2-7
V: TRBV7-2
size: many
length: 14
D: TRBD1

DNA: TGTGCCAGCAATTCCCCCCTCGAAGCTTTCTTT
CDR3: CASNSPLEAFF
J: TRBJ1-1
V: TRBV28
size: .
length: 11
D: .

DNA: TGTGCCAGCAGTTTGGGGCGACTCTATCAGCCCCAGCATTTT
CDR3: CASSLGRLYQPQHF
J: TRBJ1-5
V: TRBV28
size: .
length: 14
D: .

DNA: TGTGCCAGCAGTTTTGCTGGGAATTTGGATACGCAGTATTTT
CDR3: CASSFAGNLDTQYF
J: TRBJ2-3
V: TRBV27
size: few
length: 14
D: .

DNA: TGTGCCAGCAGTTTATTGGACCGGTACTATGGCTACACCTTC
CDR3: CASSLLDRYYGYTF
J: TRBJ1-2
V: TRBV28
size: .
length: 14
D: .

DNA: TGTGCCAGCAGTTCCGCAGGTTCCGAGCAGTACTTC
CDR3: CASSSAGSEQYF
J: TRBJ2-7
V: TRBV28
size: .
length: 12
D: .

DNA: TGTGCCATCAGTGAGTCGGGCGGTCCACCCGGGAACAATCAGCCCCAGCATTTT
CDR3: CAISESGGPPGNNQPQHF
J: TRBJ1-5
V: TRBV10-3
size: many
length: 18
D: .

DNA: TGCAGTGCTAGAGGGCTAGCGGGGCTTGGAGAGACCCAGTACTTC
CDR3: CSARGLAGLGETQYF
J: TRBJ2-5
V: TRBV20-1
size: few
length: 15
D: TRBD2

DNA: TGCAGCGTTGACCCACAGGGGTTGAACACTGAAGCTTTCTTT
CDR3: CSVDPQGLNTEAFF
J: TRBJ1-1
V: TRBV29-1
size: many
length: 14
D: TRBD1

DNA: TGTGCCAGCTCACCTTACGGGGATGCTGAAGCTTTCTTT
CDR3: CASSPYGDAEAFF
J: TRBJ1-1
V: TRBV18
size: many
length: 13
D: .

DNA: TGTGCCAGCAGCTTAGAACGGGGGACCTACAATGAGCAGTTCTTC
CDR3: CASSLERGTYNEQFF
J: TRBJ2-1
V: TRBV5-6
size: .
length: 15
D: .

DNA: TGCGCCAGCAGCTTGGATCAGGGTCGGACCGGGGAGCTGTTTTTT
CDR3: CASSLDQGRTGELFF
J: TRBJ2-2
V: TRBV5-1
size: .
length: 15
D: .

DNA: TGTGCCAGCAGCGCACGGGAATCCAAAGGTTCACCCCTCCACTTT
CDR3: CASSARESKGSPLHF
J: TRBJ1-6
V: TRBV11-2
size: many
length: 15
D: .

DNA: TGTGCCAGCAGGGTCGAAAGGGAGATGAACACTGAAGCTTTCTTT
CDR3: CASRVEREMNTEAFF
J: TRBJ1-1
V: TRBV6-1
size: few
length: 15
D: .

DNA: TGTGCCAGCAGCTTAGGGACAGTTAACACCGGGGAGCTGTTTTTT
CDR3: CASSLGTVNTGELFF
J: TRBJ2-2
V: TRBV7-8
size: .
length: 15
D: .

DNA: TGTGCCAGCAGCTCGGGGGATTTTGGGCAGTTCTTC
CDR3: CASSSGDFGQFF
J: TRBJ2-1
V: TRBV28
size: few
length: 12
D: .

DNA: TGCAGCGTTGTTCCCCGGACTGTGTTACCCCAATCGGGCACAGATACGCAGTATTTT
CDR3: CSVVPRTVLPQSGTDTQYF
J: TRBJ2-3
V: TRBV29-1
size: many
length: 19
D: .

DNA: TGCAGCGCTGCCCGGACACAGGAGGAGACCCAGTACTTC
CDR3: CSAARTQEETQYF
J: TRBJ2-5
V: TRBV29-1
size: many
length: 13
D: .

DNA: TGTGCCAGCAGTTTAGAACAGCTCTACGAGCAGTACTTC
CDR3: CASSLEQLYEQYF
J: TRBJ2-7
V: TRBV28
size: few
length: 13
D: .

DNA: TGTGCCAGCAAATCCATGAACACTGAAGCTTTCTTT
CDR3: CASKSMNTEAFF
J: TRBJ1-1
V: TRBV6-6
size: many
length: 12
D: .

DNA: TGTGCCAGCAGTGAAGTCGGGACCCCGGACCAGCATTTT
CDR3: CASSEVGTPDQHF
J: TRBJ1-5
V: TRBV6-1
size: many
length: 13
D: .

DNA: TGTGCCAGCAGACCGCGGACAGCCAAGATAGCAACTAATGAAAAACTGTTTTTT
CDR3: CASRPRTAKIATNEKLFF
J: TRBJ1-4
V: TRBV25-1
size: .
length: 18
D: .

DNA: TGCAGCGTACGGGGACAGTACTACACAGATACGCAGTATTTT
CDR3: CSVRGQYYTDTQYF
J: TRBJ2-3
V: TRBV29-1
size: many
length: 14
D: TRBD1

DNA: TGTGCCAGCAGCCAAGCCCAGTTGGGGCCCAATCAGCCCCAGCATTTT
CDR3: CASSQAQLGPNQPQHF
J: TRBJ1-5
V: TRBV3-1
size: many
length: 16
D: .

DNA: TGTGCCAGCAGCTTAGAGATAGCAGGTGGGGCCAACGTCCTGACTTTC
CDR3: CASSLEIAGGANVLTF
J: TRBJ2-6
V: TRBV7-6
size: .
length: 16
D: .

DNA: TGTGCCAGCAGCCCACGTATGAACAGGATGAGCTCCTACGAGCAGTACTTC
CDR3: CASSPRMNRMSSYEQYF
J: TRBJ2-7
V: TRBV7-8
size: .
length: 17
D: .

DNA: TGTGCCAGCAGTTACGGGGGGACGGAGCAGCCCCAGCATTTT
CDR3: CASSYGGTEQPQHF
J: TRBJ1-5
V: TRBV6-2/TRBV6-3
size: few
length: 14
D: .

DNA: TGTGCCTGGACCCCGGACAGGGGCCTATACGAGCAGTACTTC
CDR3: CAWTPDRGLYEQYF
J: TRBJ2-7
V: TRBV30
size: few
length: 14
D: TRBD1